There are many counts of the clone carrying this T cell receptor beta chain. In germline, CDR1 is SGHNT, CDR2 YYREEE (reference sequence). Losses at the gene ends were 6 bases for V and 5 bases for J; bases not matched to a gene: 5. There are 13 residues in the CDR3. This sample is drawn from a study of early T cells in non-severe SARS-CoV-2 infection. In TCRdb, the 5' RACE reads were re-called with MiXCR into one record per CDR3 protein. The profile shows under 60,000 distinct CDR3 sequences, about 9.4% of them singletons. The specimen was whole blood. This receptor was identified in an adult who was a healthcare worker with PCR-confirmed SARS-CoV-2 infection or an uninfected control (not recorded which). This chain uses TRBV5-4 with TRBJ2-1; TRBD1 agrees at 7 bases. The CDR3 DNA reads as TGTGCCAGCAACCCGGACAGGAACAATGAGCAGTTCTTC. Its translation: CASNPDRNNEQFF.